The sequence of this TCR beta chain was determined in a study of blood T cell repertoires in COVID-19. Some clones are missing from TCRdb's copy, which holds only in-frame ones; the method was immunoSEQ multiplex PCR. The sample includes around 250,000 clones, around 81% of them seen just once. The CDR3 runs to 15 residues. The V gene's germline CDR1 is MNHNS and CDR2 SASEGT. Trimming shortened V by 1 base and J by 4 bases, and 13 bases separated the two germline ends. The sample was peripheral blood. J is TRBJ1-2 and V is TRBV6-1; maybe TRBD1 (6 bases). The TCR sequence derives from a man aged 45-65 years with active or convalescent COVID-19. CDR3 nucleotide sequence: TGTGCCAGCAGTGAAGTGGCAGGGGTGGCCTATGGCTACACCTTC. This sequence encodes CASSEVAGVAYGYTF.